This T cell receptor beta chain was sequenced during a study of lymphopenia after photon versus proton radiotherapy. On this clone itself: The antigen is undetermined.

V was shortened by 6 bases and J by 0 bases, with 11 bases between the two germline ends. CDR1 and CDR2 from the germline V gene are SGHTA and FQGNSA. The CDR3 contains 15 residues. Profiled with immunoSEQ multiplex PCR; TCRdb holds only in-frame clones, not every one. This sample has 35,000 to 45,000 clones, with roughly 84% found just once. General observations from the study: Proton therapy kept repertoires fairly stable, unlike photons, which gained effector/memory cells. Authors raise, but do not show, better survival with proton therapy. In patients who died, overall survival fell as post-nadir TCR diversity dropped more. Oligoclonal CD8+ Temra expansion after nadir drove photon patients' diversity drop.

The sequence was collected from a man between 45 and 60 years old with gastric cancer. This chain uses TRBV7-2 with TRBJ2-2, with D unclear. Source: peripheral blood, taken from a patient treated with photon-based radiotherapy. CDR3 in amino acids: CASRQEYPNTGELFF. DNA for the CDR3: TGTGCCAGCAGGCAAGAATATCCGAACACCGGGGAGCTGTTTTTT.